Here is one T cell receptor (beta chain) with its context. Trimming removed 5 bases from V and 0 bases from J, with 7 bases in between. CDR1 is SEHNR, CDR2 FQNEAQ, per germline (reference sequence). This CDR3 has 13 residues. The data were taken from a study of T cell changes during pregnancy in multiple sclerosis. TCRdb's table, derived via immunoSEQ multiplex PCR, lists solely in-frame clones and lacks some. The table records some 81,000 clones, about 88% of them present only once. The V gene is TRBV7-9, the J gene TRBJ1-1, with D uncertain. This receptor was identified in a female donor with multiple sclerosis, enrolled in a pregnancy study. Sequences were derived from peripheral blood, sampled before pregnancy. The CDR3 nucleotides read TGTGCCAGCAGCCTTCTAATGAACACTGAAGCTTTCTTT. It translates to CASSLLMNTEAFF.